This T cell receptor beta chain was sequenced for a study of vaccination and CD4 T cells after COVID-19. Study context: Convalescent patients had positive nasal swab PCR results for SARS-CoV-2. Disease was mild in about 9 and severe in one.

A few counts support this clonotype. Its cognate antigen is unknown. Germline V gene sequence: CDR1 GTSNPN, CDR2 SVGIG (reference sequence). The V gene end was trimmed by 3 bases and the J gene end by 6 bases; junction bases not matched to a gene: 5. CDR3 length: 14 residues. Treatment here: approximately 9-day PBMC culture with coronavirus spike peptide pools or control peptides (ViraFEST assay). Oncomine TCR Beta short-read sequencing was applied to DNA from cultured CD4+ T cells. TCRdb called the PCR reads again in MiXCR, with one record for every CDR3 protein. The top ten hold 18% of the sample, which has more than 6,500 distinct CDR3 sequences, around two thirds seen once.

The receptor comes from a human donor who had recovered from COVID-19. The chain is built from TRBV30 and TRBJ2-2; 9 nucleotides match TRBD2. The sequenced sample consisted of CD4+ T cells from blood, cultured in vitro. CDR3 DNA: TGTGCCTGGAGGGACTTAGCGGGAGCCGGGGAGCTGTTTTTT. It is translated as CAWRDLAGAGELFF.